This TCR beta chain came from a study of T cell responses to AZD1222 COVID-19 vaccine. TCRdb keeps only in-frame clones here, not all; method: immunoSEQ multiplex PCR. The table shows around 80,000 clones, with roughly 85% occurring only once. CDR3 length equals 16 residues. Per the germline V gene, CDR1 is MGHDK and CDR2 is SYGVNS. V gave up 3 bases and J gave up 7 bases, with 22 bases separating them. The specimen comprised peripheral blood, sampled 28 days after the second AZD1222 dose. The V gene is TRBV25-1, the J gene TRBJ2-7, with D maybe TRBD2 (6 bases). This clonotype was sampled from an adult who received the AZD1222 COVID-19 vaccine. The CDR3 region has the DNA TGTGCCAGCAGTGAGCAGGCGGGACGGGGATTTGGGGAGCAGTACTTC. This translates into CASSEQAGRGFGEQYF.